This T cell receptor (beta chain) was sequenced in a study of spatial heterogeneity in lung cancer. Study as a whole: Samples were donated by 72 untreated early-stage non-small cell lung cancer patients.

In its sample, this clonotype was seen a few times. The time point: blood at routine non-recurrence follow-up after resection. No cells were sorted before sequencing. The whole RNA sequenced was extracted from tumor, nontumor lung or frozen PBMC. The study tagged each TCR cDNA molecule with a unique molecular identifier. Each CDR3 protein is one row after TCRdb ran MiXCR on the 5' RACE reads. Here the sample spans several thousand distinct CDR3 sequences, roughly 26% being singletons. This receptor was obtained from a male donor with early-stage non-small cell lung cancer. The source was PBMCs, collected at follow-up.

CDR3 in DNA: TGCGCCAGCAGCCCATCGACAGGGGGCACTGAAGCTTTCTTT. Amino acids: CASSPSTGGTEAFF. The chain uses TRBV5-1 and TRBJ1-1, with 9 bases lining up with TRBD1. CDR3 length: 14 residues. Germline CDR1 and CDR2: SGHRS and YFSETQ. The J segment lost 4 bases and the V segment lost 4 bases, leaving 5 bases of the junction unmatched.